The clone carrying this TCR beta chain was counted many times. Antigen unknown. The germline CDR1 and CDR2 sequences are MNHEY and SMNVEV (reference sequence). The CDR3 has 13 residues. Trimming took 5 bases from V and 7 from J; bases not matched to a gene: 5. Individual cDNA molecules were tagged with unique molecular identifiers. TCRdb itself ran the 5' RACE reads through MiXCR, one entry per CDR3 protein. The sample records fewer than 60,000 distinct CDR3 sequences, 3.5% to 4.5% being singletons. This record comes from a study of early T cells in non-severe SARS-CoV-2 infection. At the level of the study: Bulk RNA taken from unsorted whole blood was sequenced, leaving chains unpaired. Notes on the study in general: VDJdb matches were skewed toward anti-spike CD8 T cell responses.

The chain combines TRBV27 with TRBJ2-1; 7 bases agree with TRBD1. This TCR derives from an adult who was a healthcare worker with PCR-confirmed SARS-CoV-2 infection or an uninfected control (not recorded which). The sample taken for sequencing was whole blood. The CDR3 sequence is CASSQQGLNEQFF. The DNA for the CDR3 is TGTGCCAGCAGTCAACAGGGGTTGAATGAGCAGTTCTTC.